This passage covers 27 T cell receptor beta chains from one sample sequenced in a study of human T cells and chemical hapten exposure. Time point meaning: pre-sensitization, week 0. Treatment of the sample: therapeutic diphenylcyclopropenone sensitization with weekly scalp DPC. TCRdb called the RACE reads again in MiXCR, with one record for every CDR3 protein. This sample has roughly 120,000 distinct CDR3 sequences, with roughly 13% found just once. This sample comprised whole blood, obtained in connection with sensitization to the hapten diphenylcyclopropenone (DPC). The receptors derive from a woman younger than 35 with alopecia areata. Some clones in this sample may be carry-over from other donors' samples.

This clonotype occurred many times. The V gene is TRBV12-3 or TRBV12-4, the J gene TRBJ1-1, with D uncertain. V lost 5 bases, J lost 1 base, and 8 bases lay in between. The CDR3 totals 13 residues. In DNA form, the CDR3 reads TGTGCCAGCAGTGAGCAGGCGAACACTGAAGCTTTCTTT. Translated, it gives CASSEQANTEAFF.

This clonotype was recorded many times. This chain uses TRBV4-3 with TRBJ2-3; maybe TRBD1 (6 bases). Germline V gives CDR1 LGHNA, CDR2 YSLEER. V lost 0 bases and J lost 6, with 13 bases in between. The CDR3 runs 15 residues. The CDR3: CASSQERTGWDTQYF. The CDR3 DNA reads TGCGCCAGCAGCCAAGAGAGAACAGGGTGGGATACGCAGTATTTT.

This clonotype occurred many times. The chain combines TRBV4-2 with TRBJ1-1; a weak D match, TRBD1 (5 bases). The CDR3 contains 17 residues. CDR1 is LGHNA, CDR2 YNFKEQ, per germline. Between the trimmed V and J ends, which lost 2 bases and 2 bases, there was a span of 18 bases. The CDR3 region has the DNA TGTGCCAGCAGCCAACAACAGCGGTCACAGGCCAACACTGAAGCTTTCTTT. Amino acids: CASSQQQRSQANTEAFF.

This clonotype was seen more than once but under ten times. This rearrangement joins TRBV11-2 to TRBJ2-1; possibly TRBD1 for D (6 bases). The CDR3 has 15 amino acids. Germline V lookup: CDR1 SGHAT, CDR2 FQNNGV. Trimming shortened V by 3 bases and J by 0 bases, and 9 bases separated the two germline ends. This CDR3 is CASSLTGSSYNEQFF. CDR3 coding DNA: TGTGCCAGCAGCTTGACAGGAAGCTCCTACAATGAGCAGTTCTTC.

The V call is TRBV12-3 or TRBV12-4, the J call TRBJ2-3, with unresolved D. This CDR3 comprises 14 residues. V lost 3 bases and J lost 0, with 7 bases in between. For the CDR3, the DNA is TGTGCCAGCAGTTTCAAAAGAAGCACAGATACGCAGTATTTT. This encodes CASSFKRSTDTQYF.

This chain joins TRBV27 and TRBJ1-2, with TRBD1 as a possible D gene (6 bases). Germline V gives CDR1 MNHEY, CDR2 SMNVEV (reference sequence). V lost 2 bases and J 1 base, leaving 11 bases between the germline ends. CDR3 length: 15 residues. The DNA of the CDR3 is TGTGCCAGCAGTTTACAGGGGCGAATTAACTATGGCTACACCTTC. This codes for CASSLQGRINYGYTF.

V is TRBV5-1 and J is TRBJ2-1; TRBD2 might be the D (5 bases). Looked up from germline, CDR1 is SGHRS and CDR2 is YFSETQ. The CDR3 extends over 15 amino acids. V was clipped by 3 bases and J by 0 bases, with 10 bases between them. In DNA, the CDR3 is TGCGCCAGCAGCTCTACCACTAGCTCCTACAATGAGCAGTTCTTC. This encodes CASSSTTSSYNEQFF.

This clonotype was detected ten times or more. Here the CDR3 reads CASSLMGPTANEKLFF. CDR3 bases: TGTGCCAGCAGCTTAATGGGCCCAACGGCTAATGAAAAACTGTTTTTT. The chain is built from TRBV7-2 and TRBJ1-4; D uncertain. The CDR3 is 16 residues long. The V end was cut by 2 bases, the J end by 3 bases, with 13 bases between. CDR1 and CDR2 (germline): SGHTA, FQGNSA.

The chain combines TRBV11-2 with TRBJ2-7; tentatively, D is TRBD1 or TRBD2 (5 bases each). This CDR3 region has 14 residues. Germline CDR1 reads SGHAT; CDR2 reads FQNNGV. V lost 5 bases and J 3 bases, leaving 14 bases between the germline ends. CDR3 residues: CASSAGDRYYEQYF. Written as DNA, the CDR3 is TGTGCCAGCAGCGCCGGGGACCGATACTACGAGCAGTACTTC.

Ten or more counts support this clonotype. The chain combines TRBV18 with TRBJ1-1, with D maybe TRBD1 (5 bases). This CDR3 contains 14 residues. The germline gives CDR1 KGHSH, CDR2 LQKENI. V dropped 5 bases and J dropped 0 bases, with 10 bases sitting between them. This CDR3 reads CASSSGTLNTEAFF. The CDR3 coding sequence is TGTGCCAGCTCATCAGGGACCCTGAACACTGAAGCTTTCTTT.

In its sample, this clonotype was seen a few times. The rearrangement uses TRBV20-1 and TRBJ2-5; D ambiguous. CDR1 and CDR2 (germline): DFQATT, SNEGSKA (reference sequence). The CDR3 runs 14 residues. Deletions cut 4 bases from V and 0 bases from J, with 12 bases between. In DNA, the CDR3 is TGCAGTGCTACCCCCACAAGAAACCAAGAGACCCAGTACTTC. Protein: CSATPTRNQETQYF.

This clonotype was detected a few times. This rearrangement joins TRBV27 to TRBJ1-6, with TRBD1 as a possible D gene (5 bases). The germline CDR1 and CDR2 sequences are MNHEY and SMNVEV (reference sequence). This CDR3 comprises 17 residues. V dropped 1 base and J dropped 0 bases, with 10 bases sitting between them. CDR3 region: CASSLFAGSSYNSPLHF. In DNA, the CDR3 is TGTGCCAGCAGTTTATTCGCAGGGAGCTCCTATAATTCACCCCTCCACTTT.

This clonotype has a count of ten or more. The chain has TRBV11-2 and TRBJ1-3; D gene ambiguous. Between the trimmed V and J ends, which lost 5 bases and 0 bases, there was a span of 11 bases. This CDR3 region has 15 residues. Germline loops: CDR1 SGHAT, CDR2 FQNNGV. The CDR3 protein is CASSPQFSSGNTIYF. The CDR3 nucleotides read TGTGCCAGCAGCCCACAGTTCAGCTCTGGAAACACCATATATTTT.

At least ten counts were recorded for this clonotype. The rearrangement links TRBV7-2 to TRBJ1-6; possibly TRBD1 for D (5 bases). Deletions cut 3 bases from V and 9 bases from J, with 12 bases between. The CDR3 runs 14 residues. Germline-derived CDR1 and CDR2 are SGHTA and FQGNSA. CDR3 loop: CASSLVGAASPLHF. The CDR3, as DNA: TGTGCCAGCAGCTTGGTCGGGGCAGCTTCACCCCTCCACTTT.

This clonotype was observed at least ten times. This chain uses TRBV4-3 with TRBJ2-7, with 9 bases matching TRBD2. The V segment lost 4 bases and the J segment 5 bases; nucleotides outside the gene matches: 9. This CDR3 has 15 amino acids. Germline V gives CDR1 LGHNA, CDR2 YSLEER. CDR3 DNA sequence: TGCGCCAGCAGCCTTCGGCGGGGGGGCCTTAACGAGCAGTACTTC. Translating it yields CASSLRRGGLNEQYF.

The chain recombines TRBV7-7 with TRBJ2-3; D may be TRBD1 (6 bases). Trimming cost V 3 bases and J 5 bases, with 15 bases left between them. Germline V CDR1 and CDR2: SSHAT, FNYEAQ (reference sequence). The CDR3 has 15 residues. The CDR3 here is CASSLSNRVIDTQYF. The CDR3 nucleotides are TGTGCCAGCAGCTTGTCTAACAGGGTAATAGATACGCAGTATTTT. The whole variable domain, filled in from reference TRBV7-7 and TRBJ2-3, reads GAGVSQSPRYKVTKRGQDVTLRCDPISSHATLYWYQQALGQGPEFLTYFNYEAQPDKSGLPSDRFSAERPEGSISTLTIQRTEQRDSAMYRCASSLSNRVIDTQYFGPGTRLTVL.

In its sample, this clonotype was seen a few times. CDR3 region: CASSFSGTGAYNEQFF. The DNA of the CDR3 is TGTGCCAGCAGCTTTTCCGGGACAGGGGCCTACAATGAGCAGTTCTTC. This chain connects TRBV7-6 to TRBJ2-1; 10 bases are a match to TRBD1. Trimming took 3 bases from V and 2 from J; bases not matched to a gene: 4. This CDR3 is 16 amino acids long. Germline-derived CDR1 and CDR2 are SGHVS and FNYEAQ. The full variable domain, completed using reference TRBV7-6 and TRBJ2-1, is GAGVSQSPRYKVTKRGQDVALRCDPISGHVSLYWYRQALGQGPEFLTYFNYEAQQDKSGLPNDRFSAERPEGSISTLTIQRTEQRDSAMYRCASSFSGTGAYNEQFFGPGTRLTVL.

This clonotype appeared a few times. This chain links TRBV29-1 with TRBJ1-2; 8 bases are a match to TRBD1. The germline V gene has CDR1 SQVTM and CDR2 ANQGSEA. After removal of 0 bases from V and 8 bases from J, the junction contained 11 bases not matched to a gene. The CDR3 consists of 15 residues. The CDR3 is CSVEEIIGQGEGYTF. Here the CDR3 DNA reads TGCAGCGTTGAAGAAATTATTGGACAGGGTGAAGGCTACACCTTC.

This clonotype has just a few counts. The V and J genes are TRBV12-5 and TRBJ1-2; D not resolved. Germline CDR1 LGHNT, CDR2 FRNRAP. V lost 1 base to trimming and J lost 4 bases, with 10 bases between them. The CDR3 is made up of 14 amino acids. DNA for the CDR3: TGTGCTAGTGGTTTGGGAGTTCTTGGCTATGGCTACACCTTC. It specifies CASGLGVLGYGYTF.

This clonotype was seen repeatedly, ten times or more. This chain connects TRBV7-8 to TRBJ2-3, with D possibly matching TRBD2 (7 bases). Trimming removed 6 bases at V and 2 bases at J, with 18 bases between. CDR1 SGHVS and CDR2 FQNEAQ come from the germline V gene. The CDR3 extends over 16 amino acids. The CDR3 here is CASRGVGGLATDTQYF. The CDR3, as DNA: TGTGCCAGCAGAGGCGTCGGGGGGCTGGCCACAGATACGCAGTATTTT.

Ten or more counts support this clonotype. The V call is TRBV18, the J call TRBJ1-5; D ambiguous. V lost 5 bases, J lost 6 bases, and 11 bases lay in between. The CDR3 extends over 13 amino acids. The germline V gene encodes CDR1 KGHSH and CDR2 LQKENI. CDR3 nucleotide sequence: TGTGCCAGCTCAACTGAGGGAGTTCAGCCCCAGCATTTT. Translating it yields CASSTEGVQPQHF.

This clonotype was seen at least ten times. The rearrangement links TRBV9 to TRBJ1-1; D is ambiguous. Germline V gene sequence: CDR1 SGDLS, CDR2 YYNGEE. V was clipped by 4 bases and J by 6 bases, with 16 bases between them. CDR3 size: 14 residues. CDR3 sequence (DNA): TGTGCCAGCAGCCCCGGCCACGTTTTGCCTGAAGCTTTCTTT. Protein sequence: CASSPGHVLPEAFF.

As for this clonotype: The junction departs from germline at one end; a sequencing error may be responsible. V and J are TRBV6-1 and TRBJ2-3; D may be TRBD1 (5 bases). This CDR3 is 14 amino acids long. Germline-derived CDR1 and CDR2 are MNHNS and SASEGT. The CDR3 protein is CASGDSASTDTQYF. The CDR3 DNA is TGTGCCAGCGGTGACAGCGCCAGCACAGATACGCAGTATTTT.

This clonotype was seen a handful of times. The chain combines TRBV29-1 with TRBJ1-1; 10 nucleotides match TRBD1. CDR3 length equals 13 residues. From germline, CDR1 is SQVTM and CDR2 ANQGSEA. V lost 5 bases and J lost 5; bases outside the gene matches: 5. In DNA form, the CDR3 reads TGCAGCGTTATGACAGGGGGCGCGACTGAAGCTTTCTTT. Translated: CSVMTGGATEAFF.

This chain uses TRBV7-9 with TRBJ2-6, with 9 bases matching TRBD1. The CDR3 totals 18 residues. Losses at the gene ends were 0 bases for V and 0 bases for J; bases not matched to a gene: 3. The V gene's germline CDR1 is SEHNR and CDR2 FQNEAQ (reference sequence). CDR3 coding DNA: TGTGCCAGCAGCTTAGCAGGACAGGGGATCTCTGGGGCCAACGTCCTGACTTTC. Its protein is CASSLAGQGISGANVLTF.

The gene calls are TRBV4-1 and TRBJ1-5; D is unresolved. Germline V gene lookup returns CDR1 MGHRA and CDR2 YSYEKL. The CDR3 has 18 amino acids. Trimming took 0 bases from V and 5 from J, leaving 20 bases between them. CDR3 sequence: CASSQDHRQLGNDQPQHF. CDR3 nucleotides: TGCGCCAGCAGCCAAGATCATAGGCAATTGGGTAACGATCAGCCCCAGCATTTT.

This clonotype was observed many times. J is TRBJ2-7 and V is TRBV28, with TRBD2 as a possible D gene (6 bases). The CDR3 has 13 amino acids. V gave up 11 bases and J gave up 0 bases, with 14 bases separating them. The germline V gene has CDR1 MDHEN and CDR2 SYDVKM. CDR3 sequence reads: CAGTWRDSYEQYF. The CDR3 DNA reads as TGTGCCGGGACGTGGAGGGACTCCTACGAGCAGTACTTC.